The sequence of this T cell receptor beta chain was determined in a study of T-cell memory formation after mild COVID-19. The CDR3 is 13 amino acids. V was pared by 6 bases and J by 9 bases, with 5 bases of the junction left unmatched. Per the germline V gene, CDR1 is MNHEY and CDR2 is SVGAGI. TCRdb recomputed calls from the 5' RACE reads with MiXCR, one row per CDR3 protein. The table includes 550,000 to 600,000 distinct CDR3 sequences, 17% detected once. In its sample, this clonotype was seen a few times. The chain uses TRBV6-5 and TRBJ2-1; 10 bases align to TRBD1. The specimen sequenced was PBMCs or a T cell subset sorted from them (not recorded which). The receptor's source is an adult woman who had mild COVID-19 (a few samples of this study predate the infection). Cell type and time point are not known. CDR3 amino acids: CASRLTGGGEQFF. CDR3 nucleotide sequence: TGTGCCAGCAGGCTGACAGGGGGCGGTGAGCAGTTCTTC.